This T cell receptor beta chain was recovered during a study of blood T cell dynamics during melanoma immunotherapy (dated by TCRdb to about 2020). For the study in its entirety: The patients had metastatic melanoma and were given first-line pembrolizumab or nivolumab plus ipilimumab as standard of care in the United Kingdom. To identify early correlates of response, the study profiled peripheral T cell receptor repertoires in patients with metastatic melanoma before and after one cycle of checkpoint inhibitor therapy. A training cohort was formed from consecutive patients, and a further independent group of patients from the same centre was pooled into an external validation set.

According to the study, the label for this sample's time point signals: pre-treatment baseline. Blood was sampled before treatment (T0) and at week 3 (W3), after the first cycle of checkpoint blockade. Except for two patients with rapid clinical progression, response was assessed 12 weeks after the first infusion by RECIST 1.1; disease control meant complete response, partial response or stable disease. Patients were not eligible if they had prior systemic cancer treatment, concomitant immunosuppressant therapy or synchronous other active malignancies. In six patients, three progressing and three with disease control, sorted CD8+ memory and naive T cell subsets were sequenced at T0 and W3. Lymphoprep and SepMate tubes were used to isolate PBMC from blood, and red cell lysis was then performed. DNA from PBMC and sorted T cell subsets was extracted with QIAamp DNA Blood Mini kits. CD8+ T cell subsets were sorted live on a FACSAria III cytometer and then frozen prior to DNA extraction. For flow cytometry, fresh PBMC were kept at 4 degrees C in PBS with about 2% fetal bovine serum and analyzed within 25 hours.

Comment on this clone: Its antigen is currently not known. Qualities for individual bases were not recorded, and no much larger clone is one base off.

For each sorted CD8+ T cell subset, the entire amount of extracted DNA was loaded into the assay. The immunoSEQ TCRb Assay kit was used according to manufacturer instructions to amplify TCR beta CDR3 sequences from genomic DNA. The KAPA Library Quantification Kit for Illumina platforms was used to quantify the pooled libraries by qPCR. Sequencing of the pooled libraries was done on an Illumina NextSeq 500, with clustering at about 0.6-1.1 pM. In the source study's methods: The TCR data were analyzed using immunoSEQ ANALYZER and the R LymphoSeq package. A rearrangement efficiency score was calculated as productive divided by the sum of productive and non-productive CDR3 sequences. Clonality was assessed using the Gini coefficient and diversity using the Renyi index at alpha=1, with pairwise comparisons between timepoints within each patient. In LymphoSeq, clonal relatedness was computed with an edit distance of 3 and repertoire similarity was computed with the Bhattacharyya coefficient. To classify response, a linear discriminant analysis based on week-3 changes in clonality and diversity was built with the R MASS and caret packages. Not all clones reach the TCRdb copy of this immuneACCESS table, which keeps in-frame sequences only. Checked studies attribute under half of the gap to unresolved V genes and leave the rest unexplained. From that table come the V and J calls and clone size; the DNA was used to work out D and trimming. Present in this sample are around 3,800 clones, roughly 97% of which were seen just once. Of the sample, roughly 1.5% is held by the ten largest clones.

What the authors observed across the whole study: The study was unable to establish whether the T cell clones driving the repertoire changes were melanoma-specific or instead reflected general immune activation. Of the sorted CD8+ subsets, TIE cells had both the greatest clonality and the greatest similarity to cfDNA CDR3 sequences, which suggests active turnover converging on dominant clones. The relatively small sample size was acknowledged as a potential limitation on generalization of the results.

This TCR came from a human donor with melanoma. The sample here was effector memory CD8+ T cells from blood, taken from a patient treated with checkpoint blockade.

Here is the DNA: TGTGCCAGCAGTCCAACCGACAGACTGTTGCAGTACTTC. This gives the protein CASSPTDRLLQYF. The chain is encoded by TRBV27 joined to TRBJ2-7, and the D gene may be TRBD1, 5 bases matching. V loses 5 bases of germline sequence and J loses 9 bases, and the interval between the two ends is 17 bases. Including cysteine and phenylalanine, the CDR3 has 13 amino acids. Only the CDR3 DNA is retained, 39 bases long and in frame from the first base. CDR1 and CDR2 are drawn from the germline V gene (reference sequence): MNHEY, SMNVEV.